Sequencing of this TCR beta chain was carried out in a study of shared clonotypes between healthy human individuals. In its sample, this clone was seen a few times. Profiled with immunoSEQ multiplex PCR; TCRdb holds only in-frame clones, not every one. The table records fewer than 650,000 clones, about three quarters of them present only once. CDR1 MGHRA and CDR2 YSYEKL come from the germline V gene. The CDR3 contains 18 residues. The ends were cut back, 4 bases at V and 0 bases at J, with 16 bases in the middle. The source of this sequence is a woman aged 40 to 50 in good health. Some clones in this sample may be carry-over from other donors' samples. The sample consisted of PBMCs. This sequence joins TRBV4-1 and TRBJ1-6, with D unresolved. CDR3 sequence reads: CASSLLDGGTSYNSPLHF. The CDR3 DNA reads as TGCGCCAGCAGCCTGTTGGACGGAGGAACCTCCTATAATTCACCCCTCCACTTT.